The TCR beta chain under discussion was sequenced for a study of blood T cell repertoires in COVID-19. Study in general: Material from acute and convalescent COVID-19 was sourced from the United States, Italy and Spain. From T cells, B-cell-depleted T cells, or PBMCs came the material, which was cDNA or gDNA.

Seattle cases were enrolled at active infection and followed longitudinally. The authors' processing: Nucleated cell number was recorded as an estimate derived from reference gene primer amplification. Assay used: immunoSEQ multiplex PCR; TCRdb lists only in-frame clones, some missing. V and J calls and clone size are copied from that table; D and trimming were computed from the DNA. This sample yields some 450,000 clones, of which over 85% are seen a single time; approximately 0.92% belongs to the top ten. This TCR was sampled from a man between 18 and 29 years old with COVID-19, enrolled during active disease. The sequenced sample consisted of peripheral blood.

This chain's CDR3 is CASSLKAREYEQYF. Written as DNA, the CDR3 is TGTGCCAGCAGTTTAAAGGCGCGGGAGTACGAGCAGTACTTC. The chain carries TRBV27 and TRBJ2-7, with 7 bases fitting TRBD2. This CDR3 is built from 14 residues. The ends lost 2 bases at V and 4 bases at J; junction bases unmatched: 5. Germline CDR1 MNHEY, CDR2 SMNVEV (reference sequence).